A selection of T cell receptor beta chains follows, all from one sample in a study of cytomegalovirus exposure and HLA in healthy donors. Some clones are missing from TCRdb's copy, which holds only in-frame ones; the method was immunoSEQ multiplex PCR. The sample shows some 180,000 clones, approximately 80% of them seen only once. Material: PBMCs. Source of these receptors: a girl aged 10 to 17 in good health and CMV-seropositive. Each CDR3 is given with its conserved first and last residue. The D gene is left open where the match is weak.

>NA|TRBJ1-3|TRBV5-1
CASSLEGASSGNTIYF
>TRBD2|TRBJ2-7|TRBV2
CASSEERGSSYEQYF
>TRBD1|TRBJ2-7|TRBV27
CASSPSGTGSVEQYF
>NA|TRBJ1-4|TRBV5-8
CASSLGQLPAYNEKLFF
>NA|TRBJ1-1|TRBV20-1
CSARDKGRLAF
>TRBD1|TRBJ2-3|TRBV7-2
CASSPVYPQGARDTQYF
>TRBD2|TRBJ2-7|TRBV18
CASSPMTLAGGIGYEQYF
>TRBD2|TRBJ2-3|TRBV7-6
CASSPDESGGHTDTQYF
>NA|TRBJ1-2|TRBV5-6
CASSRGGALYGYTF
>NA|TRBJ1-2|TRBV6-1
CASSESFGRGGDNYGYTF
>NA|TRBJ1-5|TRBV29-1
CSVKDASSNQPQHF
>NA|TRBJ1-5|TRBV27
CASSLRGIGNQPQHF
>NA|TRBJ1-5|TRBV19
CASSSLVPGQPQHF
>TRBD2|TRBJ2-7|TRBV18
CASSWRSGRAYEQYF
>NA|TRBJ2-7|TRBV4-3
CASSQDPQGHQYF
>NA|TRBJ1-5|TRBV7-2
CASRRETNQPQHF
>NA|TRBJ2-3|TRBV6-5
CASSRGVTDTQYF
>NA|TRBJ1-5|TRBV19
CASSIPGDHQPQHF
>NA|TRBJ2-3|TRBV14
CASSQAQGSTDTQYF
>TRBD2|TRBJ2-1|TRBV27
CASSPLREGVNEQFF
>TRBD2|TRBJ2-1|TRBV10-1
CASSVSRGSSYNEQFF
>TRBD2|TRBJ2-7|TRBV13
CASSSASWTSRNEQYF
>NA|TRBJ2-7|TRBV7-2
CASSLKKTASSREQYF
>NA|TRBJ1-1|TRBV6-1
CASVADSGTEAFF
>NA|TRBJ1-2|TRBV6-5
CASSSRTIAYGYIF
>NA|TRBJ2-7|TRBV27
CATRTRRGGKGYEQYF
>NA|TRBJ2-1|TRBV15
CATSTLDDGTHEQFF
>TRBD1|TRBJ1-2|TRBV7-8
CASSLHEGTGGPGYTF
>NA|TRBJ2-7|TRBV5-1
CASSARGSYEQYF
>NA|TRBJ2-6|TRBV7-9
CASSPWTVRTGANVLTF
>TRBD1|NA|TRBV6-4
CASRGTGGELSYEQYF
>NA|TRBJ2-7|TRBV30
CAWSRRDEQYF
>NA|TRBJ1-2|TRBV30
CAWSETGYGYTF
>TRBD2|TRBJ2-7|TRBV18
CASSPIQGPGGEQYF
>TRBD1|TRBJ2-7|TRBV27
CASSSHSGGSEQYF
>NA|TRBJ1-4|TRBV7-9
CASSSDTENEKLFF
>TRBD1|TRBJ2-3|TRBV30
CAWSPDRLSTDTQYF
>TRBD1|TRBJ1-5|TRBV6-5
CASSPGQGSNQPQHF
>TRBD1|TRBJ2-7|TRBV27
CASSFGTGSYEQYF
>NA|TRBJ2-5|TRBV5-1
CASSPGLALGETQYF
>TRBD1|TRBJ1-1|TRBV11-3
CASSSDGTGGTEAFF
>NA|TRBJ1-3|TRBV6-1
CASSEAADSGNTIYF
>TRBD1|TRBJ1-4|TRBV5-1
CASSLQGDESEKLFF
>TRBD2|TRBJ2-2|TRBV9
CASSPRLAGGPNTGELFF
>TRBD1|TRBJ2-1|TRBV29-1
CSVGTGGYNEQFF
>NA|TRBJ1-2|TRBV4-1
CASSQDLAPNYGYTF
>TRBD1|TRBJ2-5|TRBV6-1
CASSVIQGTQETQYF
>TRBD2|TRBJ2-7|TRBV15
CATSRESLADSYEQYF
>TRBD1|TRBJ2-7|TRBV27
CASSSPLRTGSYEQYF
>NA|TRBJ2-7|TRBV6-1
CASYFPGPTFYEQYF
>TRBD2|TRBJ2-1|TRBV6-1
CASSESGLAGYNEQFF
>TRBD1|TRBJ2-1|TRBV27
CASSLKGYGTGSNNEQFF
>TRBD1|TRBJ2-7|TRBV2
CASQTGDSYEQYF
>NA|TRBJ2-1|TRBV11-2
CASSLLQPYNEQFF
>NA|TRBJ2-5|TRBV19
CASSIQGRQETQYF
>NA|TRBJ2-7|TRBV4-2
CASSPDWIGSSYEQYF
>NA|TRBJ1-2|TRBV6-1
CASRTENYGYTF
>TRBD2|TRBJ2-2|TRBV14
CASSQGLAGDLTGELFF
>NA|TRBJ2-5|TRBV7-2
CASSLLPEIQETQYF
>TRBD2|TRBJ2-1|TRBV29-1
CSVEVWAGGPFSSYNEQFF